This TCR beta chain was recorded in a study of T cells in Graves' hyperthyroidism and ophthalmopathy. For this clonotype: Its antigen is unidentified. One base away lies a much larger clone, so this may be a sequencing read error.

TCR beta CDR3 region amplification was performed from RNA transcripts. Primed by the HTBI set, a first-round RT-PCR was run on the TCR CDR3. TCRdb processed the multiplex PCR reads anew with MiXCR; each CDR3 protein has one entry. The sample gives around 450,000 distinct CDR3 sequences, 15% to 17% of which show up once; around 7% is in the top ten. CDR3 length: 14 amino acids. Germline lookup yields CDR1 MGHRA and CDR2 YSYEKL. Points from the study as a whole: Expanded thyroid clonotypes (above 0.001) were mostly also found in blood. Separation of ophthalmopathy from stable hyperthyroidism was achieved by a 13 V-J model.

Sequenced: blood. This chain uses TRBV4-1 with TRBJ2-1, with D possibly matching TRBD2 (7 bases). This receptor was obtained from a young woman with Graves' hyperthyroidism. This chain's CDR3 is CASSQDGGRDEQSF. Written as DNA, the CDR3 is TGCGCCAGCAGCCAAGACGGGGGGCGGGATGAGCAGTCCTTC.